What follows is one T cell receptor (beta chain) and its context. This clonotype was seen more than once but under ten times. Its antigen target is currently unknown. Base-call qualities are not available, and no considerably larger clone is one nucleotide away. The donors were under 40 Caucasian individuals from Russia, aged about 6 to 100 years, who were systemically healthy. Each donor gave roughly 11 milliliters of peripheral blood, drawn into EDTA-treated Vacutainer tubes. PBMCs were isolated by Ficoll-Paque density-gradient centrifugation, with at least 7 million obtained per sample. Total RNA was extracted from PBMCs with Trizol reagent, with at least 6 micrograms obtained per sample. The percentages of naive CD45RAhigh/CD27high T cells were determined by flow cytometry on a PBMC aliquot from every donor. Taken from the germline V gene (reference sequence), the CDR1 and CDR2 loops are DFQATT and SNEGSKA. Its CDR3 holds 14 amino acids, cysteine through phenylalanine. Only CDR3 DNA is held: 42 bases, read in frame from base 1. Trimming costs V 1 base and J 2 bases, and their ends lie 12 bases apart.

The source of the sample is a study of blood T cells in healthy people across ages (dated by TCRdb to between 2014 and 2017). With regard to the full study: Template switching captured roughly one uniquely barcoded TCR beta cDNA molecule per two T cells in model experiments. To track age-related changes in TCR beta repertoire diversity, the study relied on deep sequencing normalized with unique cDNA molecular identifiers. The donors were split into four age groups: young (average around 15 years), middle-aged (around 37), aged (over 55) and long-lived (roughly 88). To avoid experimental bias, donors of different ages were spread randomly across the sequencing lanes. Two additional independent replicas of 1 million unique cDNA reads from the same blood draw were analyzed for two donors (one aged 18 to 30 and one aged 80 or older). Points the paper makes about the study in general: Estimates of total diversity from one million sequenced T cells were regarded as lower bounds and underestimates. Observed TCR beta diversity per million T cells fell roughly linearly with age, and a significant reduction was already apparent by age roughly 40. Donor CMV infection status was unknown, potentially confounding age-related changes in expanded clonotypes. Because profiling used bulk unsorted PBMCs, naive and antigen-experienced compartments could not be compared conclusively. The percentage of naive T cells measured by flow cytometry correlated strongly with observed TCR beta diversity. Compared with the aged group, the long-lived group had more naive CD4+ T cells, fewer expanded clones and increased TCR diversity, suggesting age selection.

The library was generated by 5' RACE. TCRdb lists the instrument as Illumina HiSeq 2500. A second PCR of about 6 to 12 cycles was run with a J-beta primer mix and a sample-barcoded 5' primer. Each TCR beta cDNA molecule received a unique molecular identifier from a template-switch 5' adaptor carrying 12 random nucleotides. Each sample yielded at least 2.5 million CDR3-containing paired-end reads. The Mint cDNA synthesis kit, primed by a TRBC-specific oligonucleotide, was used to synthesize first-strand cDNA from all RNA. Following uracil-DNA glycosylase treatment, all cDNA underwent a first 18-cycle PCR with the universal primers M1SS and BC2_uni_R. The paper's data handling went like this. Normalization of each sample was performed by random selection of 1 million high-quality reads, each carrying a distinct molecular identifier. Reads with shared molecular identifiers were discarded instead of being binned into consensus sequences. CDR3 identification, clonotype clustering and error correction used MiTCR with a Q25 quality threshold and the strictest error-elimination algorithm. A nonparametric unseen species model with Euler transformation was used to estimate lower-bound total TCR beta diversity. TCRdb took the public reads, trimmed them with fastp at Q25, ran MiXCR for clone calling and kept in-frame beta chains. Merged by CDR3 protein, the rows form single entries marked with the most common genes and DNA. The V and J calls come from TCRdb's annotation, not from the publication. The sample contains roughly 1,300,000 distinct CDR3 sequences, roughly 60% of them found a single time. The top ten hold roughly 7% of the sample.

The sequence was collected from a man younger than 35 in good health. The sequenced sample was blood. This sequence uses TRBV20-1 and TRBJ2-7; the D gene is perhaps TRBD2, on 7 matching bases. The bases are TGCAGTGCTAGAGGTGCGGGGGCCGCCTACGAGCAGTACTTC. The resulting protein is CSARGAGAAYEQYF.